Below, 7 T cell receptor beta chains from the same sample are listed, as sequenced in a study of T cell repertoires in cytomegalovirus infection. One entry per CDR3 protein, called by TCRdb with MiXCR from the reads. The repertoire holds over 90,000 distinct CDR3 sequences, with more than 15% as singletons. Specimen: PBMCs. The receptors derive from a human donor in good health (CMV status not recorded). Some clones in this sample may be carry-over from other donors' samples.

In this sample, this clonotype turned up many times. This chain uses TRBV2 with TRBJ1-6, with D possibly TRBD1 on 5 matching bases. Germline assignment: CDR1 SNHLY and CDR2 FYNNEI. V lost 0 bases, J lost 7 bases, and 25 bases lay in between. This CDR3 has 20 amino acids. The CDR3 DNA reads as TGTGCCAGCAGTGAAGCTTTAAATTACTGGACCTTCGAGGGGAATTCACCCCTCCACTTT. Its translation: CASSEALNYWTFEGNSPLHF. The full variable domain, in which reference TRBV2 and TRBJ1-6 provide the parts outside the CDR3, is EPEVTQTPSHQVTQMGQEVILRCVPISNHLYFYWYRQILGQKVEFLVSFYNNEISEKSEIFDDQFSVERPDGSNFTLKIRSTKLEDSAMYFCASSEALNYWTFEGNSPLHFGNGTRLTVT.

The rearrangement uses TRBV12-3 or TRBV12-4 and TRBJ1-1; D unclear. Between the trimmed V and J ends, which lost 6 bases and 1 base, there was a span of 9 bases. The CDR3 extends over 13 amino acids. CDR3 protein: CASSQDGNTEAFF. CDR3 nucleotide sequence: TGTGCCAGCAGCCAGGACGGGAACACTGAAGCTTTCTTT.

There are many counts of this clonotype. The J gene is TRBJ2-2, the V gene TRBV7-2; 14 nucleotides match TRBD2. The V and J ends lost 5 bases and 8 bases, in that order; junction bases with no gene match: 10. This CDR3 comprises 17 residues. Germline V gene data show CDR1 as SGHTA and CDR2 as FQGNSA. The CDR3 loop is CASSPGLAGASGGELFF. The CDR3 DNA is TGTGCCAGCAGCCCGGGACTAGCGGGGGCTTCCGGGGGGGAGCTGTTTTTT.

This clonotype was detected many times. This chain joins TRBV14 and TRBJ2-6; 8 nucleotides align to TRBD1. The germline gives CDR1 SGHDN, CDR2 FVKESK. V shed 1 base, J shed 8 bases, and the junction held 4 bases outside the gene matches. The CDR3 is made up of 15 amino acids. DNA of the CDR3: TGTGCCAGCAGCCAAGGGACAGGGTTTACCAACGTCCTGACTTTC. This gives the protein CASSQGTGFTNVLTF.

This clonotype has more than one count but fewer than ten. This sequence joins TRBV2 and TRBJ1-5; 7 nucleotides agree with TRBD1. V was pared by 4 bases and J by 0 bases, with 15 bases of the junction left unmatched. This CDR3 contains 19 residues. Germline assignment: CDR1 SNHLY and CDR2 FYNNEI. The CDR3 sequence is CASSGGWAGQIYSNQPQHF. CDR3 in DNA: TGTGCCAGCAGTGGTGGGTGGGCGGGACAGATTTATAGCAATCAGCCCCAGCATTTT.

This clonotype showed up many times. This chain connects TRBV7-6 to TRBJ2-5; D unresolved. Germline lookup yields CDR1 SGHVS and CDR2 FNYEAQ. The length of the CDR3 is 14 residues. The V end was cut by 1 base, the J end by 4 bases, with 10 bases between. This CDR3 is CASSLEQSGETQYF. The CDR3, as DNA: TGTGCCAGCAGCTTAGAACAGTCGGGAGAGACCCAGTACTTC.

CDR3 loop: CATRQGVTGELFF. Here the CDR3 DNA reads TGTGCCACCAGGCAGGGAGTCACCGGGGAGCTGTTTTTT. The chain employs TRBV24-1 and TRBJ2-2; D is tentatively TRBD1 or TRBD2 (5 bases each). Trimming took off 7 bases at V and 4 bases at J, with 9 bases between the two ends. Germline V lookup: CDR1 KGHDR, CDR2 SFDVKD. The CDR3 sequence is 13 residues long.